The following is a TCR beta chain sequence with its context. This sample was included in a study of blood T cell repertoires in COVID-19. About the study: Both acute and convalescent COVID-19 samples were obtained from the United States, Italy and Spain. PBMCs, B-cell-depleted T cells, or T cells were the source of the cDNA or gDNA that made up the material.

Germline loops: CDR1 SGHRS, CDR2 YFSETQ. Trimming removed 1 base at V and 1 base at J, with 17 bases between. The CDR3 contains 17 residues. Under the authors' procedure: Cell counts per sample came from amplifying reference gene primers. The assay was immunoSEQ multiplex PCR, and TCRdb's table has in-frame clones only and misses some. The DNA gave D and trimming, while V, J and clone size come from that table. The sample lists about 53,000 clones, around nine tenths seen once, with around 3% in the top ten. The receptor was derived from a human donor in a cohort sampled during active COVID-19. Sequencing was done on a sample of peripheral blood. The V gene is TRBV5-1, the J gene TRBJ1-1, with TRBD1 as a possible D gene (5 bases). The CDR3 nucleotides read TGCGCCAGCAGCTTGCCGCCGGACGGCGGGACGAACACTGAAGCTTTCTTT. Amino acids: CASSLPPDGGTNTEAFF.